This record looks at one T cell receptor beta chain sequence and its context. What it recognizes is unknown. The sample is drawn from a study of T cell responses to AZD1222 COVID-19 vaccine. Study-level findings and limits: Most donors were white British, females outnumbered males, and clonal diversity was possibly underestimated. The reported proportion of spike-specific TCRs targeting unmutated variant regions was nearly half. Spike was spanned by vaccine-associated CD4 TCRs, which were dominant at 160-218 and 743-854. Scientists sampled the repertoires only once the peak T cell response had passed.

This table comes from immunoSEQ multiplex PCR, and its TCRdb copy is limited to in-frame clones, with some not included. The table has about 83,000 clones, roughly 90% seen once. CDR3 length equals 16 residues. After removal of 5 bases from V and 5 bases from J, the junction contained 9 bases not matched to a gene. Germline V gene sequence: CDR1 SGHTA, CDR2 FQGNSA. This clonotype was sampled from an adult in good health. This chain joins TRBV7-2 and TRBJ2-5, with TRBD2 matching over 12 bases. This sample comprised peripheral blood, obtained on day 0 of MenACWY control vaccination. The CDR3, as DNA: TGTGCCAGCAGCCCAGCGACTAGCGGGAGTGGGGAGACCCAGTACTTC. Translation: CASSPATSGSGETQYF.